This T cell receptor (beta chain) was recorded in a study of T cell changes during pregnancy in multiple sclerosis. Trimming shortened V by 3 bases and J by 0 bases, and 9 bases separated the two germline ends. The CDR3 is 15 residues long. Germline V gene data show CDR1 as SNHLY and CDR2 as FYNNEI. Clones were read by immunoSEQ multiplex PCR, and TCRdb kept only the in-frame ones, dropping some. The profile shows some 93,000 clones, around 91% of them singletons. This TCR was recovered from a female donor in good health, enrolled as a control in a pregnancy study. The material was peripheral blood, obtained after pregnancy. The chain has TRBV2 and TRBJ1-5; maybe TRBD1 (5 bases). The CDR3 loop is CASSDETDSNQPQHF. CDR3 nucleotides: TGTGCCAGCAGTGATGAGACAGATAGCAATCAGCCCCAGCATTTT.